A selection of T cell receptor beta chains follows, all from one sample in a study of spatial heterogeneity in lung cancer. From the 5' RACE reads, TCRdb called clonotypes with MiXCR, one entry per CDR3 protein. This sample has 100,000 or so distinct CDR3 sequences, with approximately 4.4% found just once. The sample was lung tumor tissue, taken at surgery. The receptors here all came from a male donor with early-stage non-small cell lung cancer. The CDR3 runs from the conserved cysteine through the conserved F or W. Each record gives: V gene, clone size, CDR3 length, D gene, J gene, CDR3 protein, CDR3 DNA. A D gene is named only where the DNA matches it firmly. Only some rows state a clone size, as once, few, many or a class for expanded clones.

V: TRBV9
size: .
length: 13
D: TRBD1
J: TRBJ1-2
CDR3: CASSTDRGFGYTF
DNA: TGTGCCAGCAGCACAGACAGGGGGTTTGGCTACACCTTC

V: TRBV15
size: many
length: 15
D: .
J: TRBJ2-5
CDR3: CATSRDGGLQETQYF
DNA: TGTGCCACCAGCAGAGATGGCGGACTCCAAGAGACCCAGTACTTC

V: TRBV18
size: many
length: 14
D: .
J: TRBJ1-1
CDR3: CASSLLGGTAEAFF
DNA: TGTGCCAGCTCACTCCTGGGGGGCACGGCTGAAGCTTTCTTT

V: TRBV7-2
size: many
length: 18
D: .
J: TRBJ2-3
CDR3: CASSKRYTGVGMTDTQYF
DNA: TGTGCCAGCAGCAAGAGATACACCGGGGTAGGGATGACAGATACGCAGTATTTT

V: TRBV6-6
size: many
length: 12
D: .
J: TRBJ2-7
CDR3: CASSYLESEQYF
DNA: TGTGCCAGCAGTTACTTGGAGAGCGAGCAGTACTTC

V: TRBV6-1
size: few
length: 15
D: TRBD2
J: TRBJ2-7
CDR3: CASSALGTSGIEQYF
DNA: TGTGCCAGCAGTGCTTTGGGGACTAGCGGGATCGAGCAGTACTTC

V: TRBV4-2
size: few
length: 15
D: .
J: TRBJ2-3
CDR3: CASSQDMRVTDTQYF
DNA: TGTGCCAGCAGCCAAGATATGCGAGTCACAGATACGCAGTATTTT

V: TRBV10-3
size: .
length: 16
D: .
J: TRBJ2-7
CDR3: CAISGQLGTPRREQYF
DNA: TGTGCCATCAGTGGCCAACTCGGGACTCCAAGACGGGAGCAGTACTTC

V: TRBV4-2
size: many
length: 14
D: .
J: TRBJ2-1
CDR3: CASSQDSEGGEQFF
DNA: TGTGCCAGCAGCCAAGATTCGGAGGGTGGTGAGCAGTTCTTC

V: TRBV10-3
size: many
length: 14
D: .
J: TRBJ2-3
CDR3: CAISSGLSTDTQYF
DNA: TGTGCCATCAGTTCCGGCTTGAGCACAGATACGCAGTATTTT

V: TRBV12-3/TRBV12-4
size: few
length: 16
D: .
J: TRBJ2-6
CDR3: CASSERFYSGANVLTF
DNA: TGTGCCAGCAGCGAGCGCTTTTACTCTGGGGCCAACGTCCTGACTTTC

V: TRBV7-9
size: .
length: 15
D: .
J: TRBJ1-1
CDR3: CASSSGTRKNTEAFF
DNA: TGTGCCAGCAGCTCCGGGACAAGAAAGAACACTGAAGCTTTCTTT

V: TRBV20-1
size: many
length: 13
D: .
J: TRBJ2-5
CDR3: CSARWDAGETQYF
DNA: TGCAGTGCTAGATGGGACGCGGGAGAGACCCAGTACTTC

V: TRBV3-1
size: .
length: 15
D: TRBD2
J: TRBJ2-7
CDR3: CASSQSSGRAYEQYF
DNA: TGTGCCAGCAGCCAGTCTAGCGGGAGGGCCTACGAGCAGTACTTC

V: TRBV11-3
size: many
length: 12
D: .
J: TRBJ2-1
CDR3: CASSSWGNEQFF
DNA: TGTGCCAGCAGCTCATGGGGCAATGAGCAGTTCTTC

V: TRBV15
size: .
length: 15
D: .
J: TRBJ2-5
CDR3: CATSREGRGIETQYF
DNA: TGTGCCACCAGCAGAGAGGGCAGGGGAATCGAGACCCAGTACTTC

V: TRBV3-1
size: many
length: 14
D: .
J: TRBJ2-2
CDR3: CASSRRDVPRELFF
DNA: TGTGCCAGCAGCCGTAGGGACGTTCCCCGGGAGCTGTTTTTT

V: TRBV4-1
size: many
length: 16
D: .
J: TRBJ2-3
CDR3: CASSHPQGTSTDTQYF
DNA: TGCGCCAGCAGCCATCCACAGGGCACTAGCACAGATACGCAGTATTTT

V: TRBV3-1
size: .
length: 15
D: TRBD2
J: TRBJ2-7
CDR3: CASSPGGLAGVEQYF
DNA: TGTGCCAGCAGCCCTGGGGGACTAGCGGGAGTCGAGCAGTACTTC

V: TRBV27
size: many
length: 15
D: .
J: TRBJ2-3
CDR3: CASSFGFGFAHTQYF
DNA: TGTGCCAGCAGTTTTGGGTTTGGCTTCGCACATACGCAGTATTTT

V: TRBV27
size: many
length: 16
D: TRBD1
J: TRBJ2-5
CDR3: CASSLFGTGQQETQYF
DNA: TGTGCCAGCAGTTTATTTGGGACAGGACAACAAGAGACCCAGTACTTC

V: TRBV28
size: many
length: 14
D: .
J: TRBJ2-7
CDR3: CASSPPWRNYEQYF
DNA: TGTGCCAGCAGTCCCCCGTGGAGAAACTACGAGCAGTACTTC

V: TRBV9
size: many
length: 13
D: TRBD1
J: TRBJ2-1
CDR3: CASSVEQGGTQFF
DNA: TGTGCCAGCAGCGTAGAACAGGGGGGTACGCAGTTCTTC

V: TRBV7-9
size: .
length: 14
D: .
J: TRBJ2-5
CDR3: CASISERTQETQYF
DNA: TGTGCCAGCATCTCCGAGCGGACCCAAGAGACCCAGTACTTC

V: TRBV5-5
size: many
length: 16
D: TRBD2
J: TRBJ2-3
CDR3: CASSVTSGRAADTQYF
DNA: TGTGCCAGCAGCGTGACTAGCGGGAGGGCGGCAGATACGCAGTATTTT

V: TRBV6-5
size: many
length: 13
D: .
J: TRBJ2-7
CDR3: CASRRNELGEQYF
DNA: TGTGCCAGCAGACGAAATGAGCTGGGGGAGCAGTACTTC

V: TRBV5-1
size: many
length: 13
D: .
J: TRBJ2-1
CDR3: CASSSFNENEQFF
DNA: TGCGCCAGCAGCTCCTTCAACGAGAATGAGCAGTTCTTC

V: TRBV20-1
size: many
length: 15
D: TRBD2
J: TRBJ2-2
CDR3: CSAIRLAGDTGELFF
DNA: TGCAGTGCTATCAGACTAGCGGGAGATACCGGGGAGCTGTTTTTT

V: TRBV3-1
size: .
length: 12
D: .
J: TRBJ2-5
CDR3: CASSQLQETQYF
DNA: TGTGCCAGCAGCCAACTCCAAGAGACCCAGTACTTC

V: TRBV29-1
size: many
length: 14
D: TRBD2
J: TRBJ2-7
CDR3: CSASSAGGPYEQYF
DNA: TGCAGCGCCTCTTCAGCGGGAGGGCCCTACGAGCAGTACTTC

V: TRBV12-3/TRBV12-4
size: few
length: 16
D: TRBD2
J: TRBJ2-5
CDR3: CASSRRPGLAGETQYF
DNA: TGTGCCAGCAGTAGGCGGCCGGGACTAGCGGGGGAGACCCAGTACTTC

V: TRBV7-2
size: many
length: 15
D: TRBD2
J: TRBJ2-3
CDR3: CASSARLAGEGTQYF
DNA: TGTGCCAGCAGCGCCAGACTAGCGGGAGAGGGTACGCAGTATTTT

V: TRBV5-5
size: many
length: 17
D: .
J: TRBJ1-1
CDR3: CASSWLNGRGKNTEAFF
DNA: TGTGCCAGCAGCTGGCTAAATGGCAGGGGAAAGAACACTGAAGCTTTCTTT

V: TRBV11-2
size: many
length: 13
D: TRBD2
J: TRBJ2-1
CDR3: CASSLGLADDQFF
DNA: TGTGCCAGCAGCTTAGGGCTAGCGGATGATCAGTTCTTC

V: TRBV6-6
size: .
length: 17
D: TRBD1
J: TRBJ1-1
CDR3: CASSYLSGGYMNTEAFF
DNA: TGTGCCAGCAGTTACCTCTCAGGGGGCTATATGAACACTGAAGCTTTCTTT

V: TRBV20-1
size: many
length: 15
D: .
J: TRBJ2-5
CDR3: CSASAANQIKETQYF
DNA: TGCAGTGCTAGCGCTGCGAACCAGATTAAAGAGACCCAGTACTTC